This T cell receptor (beta chain) was identified during a study of response to subunit inactivated influenza vaccine. Study results and caveats: The authors put forward the suggestion that each seasonal influenza vaccination may bring in only a limited number of new T cells.

TCRdb reprocessed the RT-PCR reads via MiXCR and lists one record per CDR3 protein. The profile shows hundreds of thousands of distinct CDR3 sequences, 14% of them singletons. In regard to this clonotype: Its target is not known.

Trimming pared 3 bases from V and 0 bases from J, leaving 6 bases between. This CDR3 contains 14 residues. Per the germline V gene, CDR1 is ENHRY and CDR2 is SYGVKD. This specimen consisted of PBMCs from blood, obtained around 15 days before vaccination. This TCR derives from a man in his fifties who received an inactivated influenza vaccine. The rearrangement links TRBV10-3 to TRBJ1-5; D not resolved. CDR3 sequence reads: CAISDRYSNQPQHF. The CDR3, as DNA: TGTGCCATCAGTGATCGATATAGCAATCAGCCCCAGCATTTT.